The T cell receptor beta chain under discussion was sequenced for a study of beta chain features in type 1 diabetes. Overall study findings and caveats: In all four CD4+ subsets, TCRB CDR3 length was significantly, moderately reduced in type 1 diabetes. Junctions at VDJ sites from type 1 diabetes patients had fewer insertions and more deletions.

Of note for this clone: Its antigen is undetermined.

Germline V CDR1 and CDR2: MGHDK, SYGVNS. This CDR3 has 15 amino acids. Trimming at V came to 6 bases and at J to 1 base, leaving 3 bases not matched to a gene. Since all of the isolated RNA was reverse transcribed, expressed TCRB transcripts were what got sequenced. Repertoires were generated with immunoSEQ multiplex PCR, while TCRdb's copy carries only in-frame clones and drops some. The data show approximately 600,000 clones, about an eighth seen once. The chain has TRBV25-1 and TRBJ2-2; 9 nucleotides match TRBD1. The TCR sequence derives from a man aged 25-45 years with type 1 diabetes. Material for sequencing was naive CD4+ T cells from blood. CDR3 DNA sequence: TGTGCCAGCAGCAGGACAGGGGAGAACACCGGGGAGCTGTTTTTT. Encoded protein: CASSRTGENTGELFF.